This TCR beta chain is from a study of shared clonotypes between healthy human individuals. General study results and limits: Only blood underwent sampling, and tissue repertoires likely differ.

Germline V gene sequence: CDR1 MNHNS, CDR2 SASEGT. This CDR3 is built from 17 residues. J lost 2 bases, V lost 4 bases, and 10 bases had no gene match. It was at deep level that the assay was run. Authors' methods: Junction-only sequences without quality scores were provided by ImmunoSEQ, so filtering was different. Assay used: immunoSEQ multiplex PCR; TCRdb lists only in-frame clones, some missing. The V and J calls and clone size are taken from that table; D and trimming were inferred from the DNA. Of millions of clones listed, 85% to 95% are singletons. Regarding this clone: Its specificity is not known.

What was sequenced was naive CD4+ T cells from PBMCs. Subset meaning: CD45RA+ positively selected. The rearrangement uses TRBV6-1 and TRBJ2-7; TRBD2 agrees at 11 bases. The sequence came from a man between 18 and 29 years old in good health. Some clones in this sample may be carry-over from other donors' samples. This CDR3 is CASSVGLAGGFAYEQYF. CDR3 bases: TGTGCCAGCAGTGTGGGCCTAGCGGGAGGATTTGCCTACGAGCAGTACTTC.